This TCR beta chain was recovered during a study of CD8 T cells in Susac syndrome. CDR3 length: 13 amino acids. V was clipped by 5 bases and J by 0 bases, with 9 bases between them. CDR1 is GTSNPN and CDR2 is SVGIG in the germline V gene (reference sequence). cDNA came from 0.5 to 1 ug RNA primed by random hexamers. Amplification of TCR beta CDR3 by immunoSEQ multiplex PCR spanned 54 Vbeta and 13 Jbeta. TCRdb reanalysed the immunoSEQ multiplex PCR reads using MiXCR and keeps one entry per CDR3 protein. The sample has 200,000 to 250,000 distinct CDR3 sequences, roughly 90% seen once; the top ten hold about 0.15%. Relapsing-remitting disease, either stable or active, was present in the treatment-naive patients who were the multiple sclerosis controls.

Sequencing input: CD8+ T cells from PBMCs. The TCR originated in a human donor with multiple sclerosis. The chain combines TRBV30 with TRBJ2-3; no clear D gene. CDR3 amino acids: CAWARTSTDTQYF. The CDR3 DNA is TGTGCCTGGGCCCGAACTAGCACAGATACGCAGTATTTT.